Listed below are T cell receptor beta chains from one sample, sequenced in a study of neurological immune-mediated disorders. TCRdb reprocessed the 5' RACE reads with MiXCR, giving one entry per CDR3 protein. The sample shows around 17,000 distinct CDR3 sequences, 3.5% of them seen only once. Material: CD8+ T cells from blood. The receptors here all came from a woman aged 40 to 49 in good health. Both conserved end residues are part of each CDR3. Each record gives: CDR3 protein, CDR3 DNA, V gene, J gene, clone size, D gene. The D gene is left open where the match is weak. Clone size appears in some rows only: once, few, many, or a class for an expanded clone.

CDR3: CASSRAGLYEQYF
DNA: TGTGCCAGCAGCAGGGCGGGACTCTACGAGCAGTACTTC
V: TRBV9
J: TRBJ2-7
size: many
D: -

CDR3: CASRPTSISYNEQFF
DNA: TGTGCCAGCCGGCCGACTAGCATTTCCTACAATGAGCAGTTCTTC
V: TRBV28
J: TRBJ2-1
size: many
D: TRBD2

CDR3: CASSVGAGGYEQYF
DNA: TGTGCCAGCAGCGTAGGTGCAGGGGGGTACGAGCAGTACTTC
V: TRBV9
J: TRBJ2-7
size: many
D: -

CDR3: CASSKGGHLTDTQYF
DNA: TGTGCCAGCAGCAAAGGGGGACACCTCACAGATACGCAGTATTTT
V: TRBV21-1
J: TRBJ2-3
size: many
D: -

CDR3: CASSLELDADTQYF
DNA: TGTGCCAGCAGTCTGGAACTCGACGCGGATACGCAGTATTTT
V: TRBV27
J: TRBJ2-3
size: many
D: -

CDR3: CASSRTGLDGYTF
DNA: TGTGCCAGCAGCCGGACAGGGCTCGATGGCTACACCTTC
V: TRBV7-2
J: TRBJ1-2
size: few
D: TRBD1

CDR3: CASSTPEGPGITF
DNA: TGTGCCAGCAGCACCCCAGAGGGACCCGGGATCACCTTC
V: TRBV9
J: TRBJ1-2
size: many
D: -

CDR3: CASSPAGVQPQHF
DNA: TGTGCCAGCAGCCCAGCGGGGGTCCAGCCCCAGCATTTT
V: TRBV7-2
J: TRBJ1-5
size: many
D: -

CDR3: CASSPLPGDEQFF
DNA: TGTGCCAGCAGCCCTTTGCCAGGCGATGAGCAGTTCTTC
V: TRBV3-1
J: TRBJ2-1
size: many
D: -

CDR3: CASSGTASEQYF
DNA: TGTGCCAGCAGTGGGACAGCTTCCGAGCAGTACTTC
V: TRBV25-1
J: TRBJ2-7
size: many
D: -

CDR3: CASSASVVVGQGDYSYTF
DNA: TGCGCCAGCAGTGCATCAGTGGTTGTTGGACAGGGGGACTATAGCTACACCTTC
V: TRBV10-2
J: TRBJ1-2
size: -
D: TRBD1

CDR3: CASSPEWSGTAFTGELFF
DNA: TGTGCCAGCAGTCCGGAATGGAGTGGGACAGCTTTCACCGGGGAGCTGTTTTTT
V: TRBV3-1
J: TRBJ2-2
size: -
D: TRBD1

CDR3: CASSRTTEALEQFF
DNA: TGTGCCAGCAGCAGGACTACAGAAGCGCTTGAGCAGTTCTTC
V: TRBV6-4
J: TRBJ2-1
size: many
D: -

CDR3: CSARGLLAGGFDEQYF
DNA: TGCAGTGCTAGAGGATTGTTAGCGGGAGGGTTCGACGAGCAGTACTTC
V: TRBV20-1
J: TRBJ2-7
size: many
D: TRBD2

CDR3: CASSPGTPPEAFF
DNA: TGTGCCAGCAGCCCCGGGACACCCCCTGAAGCTTTCTTT
V: TRBV9
J: TRBJ1-1
size: many
D: -

CDR3: CASSYSMRAADAFF
DNA: TGTGCCAGCAGTTACTCGATGCGGGCGGCGGATGCTTTCTTT
V: TRBV6-5
J: TRBJ1-1
size: many
D: -

CDR3: CASEHNEQFF
DNA: TGTGCCAGCGAGCACAATGAGCAGTTCTTC
V: TRBV25-1
J: TRBJ2-1
size: many
D: -

CDR3: CASSARLAGANYNEQFF
DNA: TGTGCCAGCAGTGCCAGGCTAGCGGGAGCTAACTACAATGAGCAGTTCTTC
V: TRBV6-1
J: TRBJ2-1
size: many
D: TRBD2

CDR3: CASSQSVAEMRNEQFF
DNA: TGTGCCAGCAGCCAGAGTGTGGCGGAAATGAGGAATGAGCAGTTCTTC
V: TRBV14
J: TRBJ2-1
size: many
D: -

CDR3: CASSLFGTPSYEQYF
DNA: TGTGCCAGCAGTTTATTCGGGACGCCCTCCTACGAGCAGTACTTC
V: TRBV28
J: TRBJ2-7
size: many
D: -

CDR3: CASSNTGTGAYEQYF
DNA: TGTGCCAGCAGTAATACCGGGACAGGGGCCTACGAGCAGTACTTC
V: TRBV28
J: TRBJ2-7
size: -
D: TRBD1

CDR3: CSNQPQHF
DNA: TGTAGCAATCAGCCCCAGCATTTT
V: TRBV15
J: TRBJ1-5
size: -
D: -

CDR3: CASRVPESTDTQYF
DNA: TGCGCCAGCAGGGTACCCGAAAGCACAGATACGCAGTATTTT
V: TRBV5-1
J: TRBJ2-3
size: -
D: -

CDR3: CAISGPSGQGALGNTIYF
DNA: TGTGCCATCAGTGGCCCTTCGGGACAGGGGGCGCTAGGAAACACCATATATTTT
V: TRBV10-3
J: TRBJ1-3
size: many
D: TRBD1

CDR3: CASSFPRNTEAFF
DNA: TGTGCCAGCAGTTTTCCTCGGAACACTGAAGCTTTCTTT
V: TRBV12-3/TRBV12-4
J: TRBJ1-1
size: many
D: -

CDR3: CASSLFAGRNEQFF
DNA: TGTGCCAGCAGTTTATTTGCCGGGAGGAATGAGCAGTTCTTC
V: TRBV28
J: TRBJ2-1
size: many
D: TRBD2

CDR3: CASSPGLDGYTF
DNA: TGTGCCAGCAGCCCAGGTCTTGATGGCTACACCTTC
V: TRBV11-2
J: TRBJ1-2
size: many
D: -

CDR3: CATLGEGRPYNEQFF
DNA: TGTGCCACCTTAGGTGAGGGACGGCCTTACAATGAGCAGTTCTTC
V: TRBV2
J: TRBJ2-1
size: many
D: -

CDR3: CSVEGGEGDFYGYTF
DNA: TGCAGCGTTGAAGGAGGCGAAGGGGACTTCTATGGCTACACCTTC
V: TRBV29-1
J: TRBJ1-2
size: many
D: -